This T cell receptor (beta chain) derives from a study of metastatic and nonmetastatic thyroid tumors. This clone was found many times. Every patient underwent thyroid surgery untreated. Trimming shortened V by 5 bases and J by 6 bases, and 16 bases separated the two germline ends. The CDR3 consists of 15 residues. CDR1 is LNHDA, CDR2 SQIVND, per germline (reference sequence). With MiXCR, TCRdb reprocessed the PCR reads. The profile shows about 35,000 clones, roughly 19% of them singletons. Sequenced input: blood. This TCR was recovered from a female donor with papillary thyroid cancer or a benign thyroid nodule (not recorded which). Some clones in this sample may be carry-over from other donors' samples. The chain employs TRBV19 and TRBJ1-4; a weak D match, TRBD1 (5 bases). DNA of the CDR3: TGTGCCAGTAGTTCAGCCGAGACAGCTGATGAAAAACTGTTTTTT. It translates to CASSSAETADEKLFF.